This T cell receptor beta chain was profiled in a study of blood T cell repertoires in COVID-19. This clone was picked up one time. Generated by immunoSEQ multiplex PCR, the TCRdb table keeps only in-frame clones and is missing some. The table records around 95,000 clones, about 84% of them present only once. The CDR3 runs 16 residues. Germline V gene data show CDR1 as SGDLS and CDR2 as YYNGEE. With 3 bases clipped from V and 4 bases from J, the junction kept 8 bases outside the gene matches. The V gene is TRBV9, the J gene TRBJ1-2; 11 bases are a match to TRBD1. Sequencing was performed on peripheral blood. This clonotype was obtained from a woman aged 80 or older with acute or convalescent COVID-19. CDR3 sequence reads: CASSASRTGGSYGYTF. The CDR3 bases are TGTGCCAGCAGCGCATCACGGACAGGGGGCAGCTATGGCTACACCTTC.